This T cell receptor beta chain was retrieved from a study of blood T cell repertoires in COVID-19. Study-level information: Specimens from acute and convalescent COVID-19 originated in the United States, Italy and Spain. PBMCs, B-cell-depleted T cells, or T cells provided the cDNA or gDNA that made up the material.

The table lists this clone with a count of one. Seattle enrolled patients during active infection and tracked them longitudinally. As originally analysed: Nucleated cell number was recorded as an estimate derived from reference gene primer amplification. This table comes from immunoSEQ multiplex PCR, and its TCRdb copy is limited to in-frame clones, with some not included. The V and J calls and clone size were taken over from that table, and D and trimming were inferred from the DNA. Here the sample spans approximately 290,000 clones, just under 90% being singletons. This CDR3 region has 13 residues. Germline-derived CDR1 and CDR2 are KGHSH and LQKENI. The V and J ends lost 8 bases and 1 base, in that order; junction bases with no gene match: 3.

This clonotype was obtained from a woman younger than 45 with COVID-19, enrolled during active disease. Sequencing input: peripheral blood. The chain has TRBV18 and TRBJ2-3; 7 positions agree with TRBD1. The CDR3 loop is CASGGTGTDTQYF. In DNA, the CDR3 is TGTGCCAGCGGTGGGACAGGCACAGATACGCAGTATTTT.